The 5 T cell receptor beta chains given below trace back to one sample, sequenced in a study of preoperative IRX-2 immunotherapy in early breast cancer. Treatment described: preoperative locoregional IRX-2 cytokine immunotherapy. Profiled with immunoSEQ multiplex PCR; TCRdb holds only in-frame clones, not every one. The sample has 40,000 to 45,000 clones; around 77% are singletons. The sample here was tumor tissue, taken after IRX-2 immunotherapy. The origin of the receptors is a human donor with breast cancer.

V is TRBV28 and J is TRBJ1-1; 12 positions agree with TRBD1. The germline V gene encodes CDR1 MDHEN and CDR2 SYDVKM. The CDR3 consists of 16 residues. V lost 2 bases, J lost 4 bases, and 5 bases stayed unmatched. As DNA, the CDR3 is TGTGCCAGCAGTTTAACCCGGGACAGGGGGCTCACTGAAGCTTTCTTT. It is translated as CASSLTRDRGLTEAFF.

V is TRBV6-4 and J is TRBJ2-7; D gene unclear. The ends were cut back, 5 bases at V and 5 bases at J, with 10 bases in the middle. This CDR3 spans 12 amino acids. Per germline, CDR1 MRHNA and CDR2 SNTAGT. The CDR3 nucleotides are TGTGCCAGCAGTCCTACGTCTGACGAGCAGTACTTC. Amino acid sequence: CASSPTSDEQYF.

The chain joins TRBV6-8 to TRBJ2-1; D not resolved. CDR3 size: 12 residues. V was cut by 5 bases and J by 4 bases, with 6 bases left in between. Germline assignment: CDR1 MNHGY and CDR2 SAAAGT. The CDR3 spells CASSDGYNEQFF. In DNA form, the CDR3 reads TGTGCCAGCAGTGATGGTTACAATGAGCAGTTCTTC.

This clone was counted only a few times. V gene TRBV2 combines with J gene TRBJ2-5; weak D call: TRBD2 (6 bases). Trimming stripped 7 bases from V and 2 bases from J, with 14 bases between. The V gene's germline CDR1 is SNHLY and CDR2 FYNNEI. This CDR3 spans 14 amino acids. This chain's CDR3 is CASMAGRSQETQYF. The CDR3 bases are TGTGCCAGCATGGCAGGGAGGAGTCAAGAGACCCAGTACTTC. Drawing the rest from reference TRBV2 and TRBJ2-5, the complete variable domain is EPEVTQTPSHQVTQMGQEVILRCVPISNHLYFYWYRQILGQKVEFLVSFYNNEISEKSEIFDDQFSVERPDGSNFTLKIRSTKLEDSAMYFCASMAGRSQETQYFGPGTRLLVL.

This clone was seen a few times. J is TRBJ1-1 and V is TRBV19, with TRBD1 identical over 9 bases. The germline V gene encodes CDR1 LNHDA and CDR2 SQIVND (reference sequence). With V trimmed by 9 bases and J by 1 base, 6 bases remained unmatched. The CDR3 loop spans 14 amino acids. CDR3 sequence: CASNQQGANTEAFF. The CDR3 bases are TGTGCCAGCAACCAACAGGGGGCGAACACTGAAGCTTTCTTT.